Here is one T cell receptor (beta chain) with its context. Its target is not known. The authors reverse transcribed about 0.5 to 1 ug RNA with random hexamers. An immunoSEQ multiplex PCR amplified TCR beta CDR3 over 54 Vbeta and 13 Jbeta. In TCRdb, the immunoSEQ multiplex PCR reads were re-called with MiXCR into one record per CDR3 protein. The sample records more than 150,000 distinct CDR3 sequences, almost 96% being singletons. Purification of the CD8+ and CD4+ T cells relied on negative isolation, and TEMRA cells underwent FACS enrichment. Germline CDR1 and CDR2: SGHAT and FQNNGV. Trimming took 1 base from V and 6 from J, leaving 10 bases between them. This CDR3 contains 15 residues. This entry is derived from a study of CD8 T cells in Susac syndrome. Overall study context: Patients with Susac syndrome had blood drawn and were at that point therapy-naive, on corticosteroids, or on intravenous immunoglobulin alone.

Broader study findings: Repertoires of Susac syndrome CD4+ T cells lacked clonal expansion.

Material: CD4+ T cells from PBMCs. The chain has TRBV11-2 and TRBJ1-6; D not certain. The source is a human donor with Susac syndrome. The CDR3 nucleotides are TGTGCCAGCAGCTTAGTGAGCGGTTCTAATTCACCCCTCCACTTT. Protein sequence: CASSLVSGSNSPLHF.